These T cell receptor beta chains were read from a single sample in a study of blood T cell repertoires in COVID-19. Using immunoSEQ multiplex PCR, the repertoire was profiled, and TCRdb retains in-frame clones only, with some absent. The table lists 220,000 or so clones, less than 90% of them singletons. Sequences were obtained from peripheral blood. The receptors stem from a man aged 30 to 39 with active or convalescent COVID-19. CDR3s include the opening cysteine and the closing phenylalanine or tryptophan. D genes are given only for firm matches. Some rows have no size entry. The others give once, few or many, or a class for an expanded clone.

>-|once|TRBJ1-4|TRBV6-4
CASIKGGRANEKLFF
TGTGCCAGCATAAAGGGGGGGCGTGCTAATGAAAAACTGTTTTTT
>-|-|TRBJ1-1|TRBV19
CASSLWGVASTEAFF
TGTGCCAGTAGTCTCTGGGGGGTGGCGAGCACTGAAGCTTTCTTT
>TRBD1|-|TRBJ1-6|TRBV27
CASNPTGSSYNSPLHF
TGTGCCAGCAATCCGACAGGGAGCTCCTATAATTCACCCCTCCACTTT
>-|-|TRBJ1-2|TRBV5-8
CASSLRWTDSGYTF
TGTGCCAGCAGCCTCCGCTGGACAGATTCGGGCTACACCTTC
>-|-|TRBJ2-1|TRBV4-3
CASSQRTGYNEQFF
TGCGCCAGCAGCCAACGTACAGGGTACAATGAGCAGTTCTTC
>TRBD2|few|TRBJ2-7|TRBV15
CATSRTAGEGSYEQYF
TGTGCCACCAGCAGGACAGCGGGAGAGGGCTCCTACGAGCAGTACTTC
>-|-|TRBJ2-3|TRBV5-1
CASSSYDTDTQYF
TGCGCCAGCAGTAGCTACGACACAGATACGCAGTATTTT
>-|-|TRBJ1-2|TRBV12-3/TRBV12-4
CASSLDKAGYTF
-
>-|-|TRBJ1-5|TRBV6-5
CASNPTGGQPQHF
TGTGCCAGCAACCCGACAGGCGGTCAGCCCCAGCATTTT
>-|-|TRBJ2-3|TRBV6-5
CASSSLSPGTDTQYF
TGTGCCAGCAGTTCACTATCCCCCGGCACAGATACGCAGTATTTT
>-|-|TRBJ1-6|TRBV28
CASSPSRGQNSPLHF
TGTGCCAGCAGCCCCTCCAGGGGCCAAAATTCACCCCTCCACTTT
>-|-|TRBJ1-2|TRBV28
CASSPRDYGYTF
TGTGCCAGCAGTCCTAGAGACTATGGCTACACCTTC
>-|-|TRBJ1-5|TRBV27
CASSLTPLGGPQHF
TGTGCCAGCAGTCTGACCCCGTTGGGGGGGCCCCAGCATTTT
>TRBD1|-|TRBJ2-6|TRBV7-9
CASSPTGGRSGANVLTF
TGTGCCAGCAGCCCGACAGGGGGAAGATCTGGGGCCAACGTCCTGACTTTC
>-|-|TRBJ2-1|TRBV27
CASSLTRSSYNEQFF
TGTGCCAGCAGTTTAACGAGGAGCTCCTACAATGAGCAGTTCTTC
>TRBD1|-|TRBJ1-2|TRBV28
CASSLGTDYGYTF
TGTGCCAGCAGTTTGGGGACAGACTATGGCTACACCTTC
>-|-|TRBJ2-1|TRBV11-3
CASSLTLRLVVGYNEQFF
TGTGCCAGCAGCTTAACCCTGAGACTAGTGGTCGGCTACAATGAGCAGTTCTTC
>TRBD1|-|TRBJ1-5|TRBV4-3
CASSQGGTVHDINQPQHF
TGCGCCAGCAGCCAAGGGGGGACAGTCCATGATATCAATCAGCCCCAGCATTTT
>-|once|TRBJ1-1|TRBV27
CASSPGLKTEAFF
TGTGCCAGCAGTCCAGGGCTCAAAACTGAAGCTTTCTTT
>TRBD2|-|TRBJ2-1|TRBV19
CASSLRTSGSMNEQFF
TGTGCCAGTAGTCTCCGGACTAGCGGGAGCATGAATGAGCAGTTCTTC
>-|-|TRBJ2-1|TRBV6-5
CASRGLRGNEQFF
TGTGCCAGCAGAGGCCTCAGGGGAAATGAGCAGTTCTTC
>TRBD1|-|TRBJ1-5|TRBV28
CASSRGQGTYQPQHF
TGTGCCAGCAGCCGGGGACAGGGGACTTATCAGCCCCAGCATTTT
>TRBD1|-|TRBJ2-1|TRBV6-6
CASSSSLILGQGMEDEQFF
TGTGCCAGCAGCTCCTCCCTTATCTTGGGACAGGGGATGGAGGATGAGCAGTTCTTC
>-|-|TRBJ2-5|TRBV11-2
CASTPRGQETQYF
TGTGCCAGCACCCCACGGGGCCAAGAGACCCAGTACTTC